One T cell receptor (beta chain) is described in this entry. This specimen belongs to a study of T cell responses to AZD1222 COVID-19 vaccine. Clones were read by immunoSEQ multiplex PCR, and TCRdb kept only the in-frame ones, dropping some. The repertoire holds roughly 180,000 clones, about nine tenths seen once, with about 1.8% in the top ten. The V gene's germline CDR1 is SGHRS and CDR2 YFSETQ. The CDR3 is 15 amino acids. The germline V and J ends were trimmed by 3 bases and 5 bases, with 14 bases remaining between them. The V and J genes are TRBV5-1 and TRBJ2-2; TRBD1 or TRBD2 may be the D gene (5 bases each). This clonotype was obtained from an adult who received the AZD1222 COVID-19 vaccine. The specimen was peripheral blood, collected 28 days after the second AZD1222 dose. The CDR3 reads CASSSSGAGTGELFF. In DNA, the CDR3 is TGCGCCAGCAGCTCATCCGGGGCAGGGACCGGGGAGCTGTTTTTT.